A selection of T cell receptor beta chains follows, all from one sample in a study of T cell repertoires in cytomegalovirus infection. In TCRdb, the reads were re-called with MiXCR into one record per CDR3 protein. The profile shows 180,000 or so distinct CDR3 sequences, about 17% of them singletons. The sequenced sample was CD8+ T cells from PBMCs. The receptors originated from a human donor in good health (CMV status not recorded). Some clones in this sample may be carry-over from other donors' samples. Both conserved end residues are part of each CDR3. A D gene is named only where the DNA matches it firmly. Where a row states a size, it is once, few, many or the class of an expanded clone; other rows omit it.

V gene: TRBV27
clone size: -
J gene: TRBJ2-3
D gene: -
CDR3 DNA: TGTGCCAGCAGTTTAAGACGGGACTGGTTCACAGATACGCAGTATTTT
CDR3 protein: CASSLRRDWFTDTQYF

V gene: TRBV6-6
clone size: -
J gene: TRBJ1-4
D gene: TRBD1
CDR3 DNA: TGTGCCAGCAGCTTCTCCGCGACAGGGAGGAATGAAAAACTGTTTTTT
CDR3 protein: CASSFSATGRNEKLFF

V gene: TRBV7-8
clone size: -
J gene: TRBJ2-7
D gene: -
CDR3 DNA: TGTGCCAGCAGCCCCCCGGACAGATCAAACGAGCAGTACTTC
CDR3 protein: CASSPPDRSNEQYF

V gene: TRBV7-2
clone size: -
J gene: TRBJ1-1
D gene: -
CDR3 DNA: TGTGCCAGCAGCTTAACGTCCGGACCGATGAACACTGAAGCTTTCTTT
CDR3 protein: CASSLTSGPMNTEAFF

V gene: TRBV7-2
clone size: -
J gene: TRBJ1-4
D gene: -
CDR3 DNA: TGTGCCAGCAGCGTCCGATATGACAGGTTACCAACTAATGAAAAACTGTTTTTT
CDR3 protein: CASSVRYDRLPTNEKLFF

V gene: TRBV7-6
clone size: -
J gene: TRBJ2-2
D gene: TRBD2
CDR3 DNA: TGTGCCAGCAGCTTAGCCCGGGGGGAGGCGAACACCGGGGAGCTGTTTTTT
CDR3 protein: CASSLARGEANTGELFF

V gene: TRBV6-2/TRBV6-3
clone size: once
J gene: TRBJ1-5
D gene: TRBD1
CDR3 DNA: TGTGCCAGCACCGCGGACAGGGCGAGCCCCCAGCATTTT
CDR3 protein: CASTADRASPQHF

V gene: TRBV7-6
clone size: once
J gene: TRBJ2-7
D gene: -
CDR3 DNA: TGTGCCAGCAGCTTAGCATTGAGGCAGGACTCCTACGAGCAGTACTTC
CDR3 protein: CASSLALRQDSYEQYF

V gene: TRBV12-3/TRBV12-4
clone size: -
J gene: TRBJ2-1
D gene: -
CDR3 DNA: TGTGCCAGCAGTTTAGAGGGAAGTGAGCAGTTCTTC
CDR3 protein: CASSLEGSEQFF

V gene: TRBV12-5
clone size: -
J gene: TRBJ1-1
D gene: -
CDR3 DNA: TGTGCTAGTGGTTTGACGGGGGCCACTGAAGCTTTCTTT
CDR3 protein: CASGLTGATEAFF

V gene: TRBV4-2
clone size: -
J gene: TRBJ2-7
D gene: TRBD1
CDR3 DNA: TGTGCCAGCAGCCAGCCACAGGACAGGGGGGACTACGAGCAGTACTTC
CDR3 protein: CASSQPQDRGDYEQYF

V gene: TRBV7-9
clone size: few
J gene: TRBJ2-7
D gene: -
CDR3 DNA: TGTGCCAGCAGCTTTCGCGGGATCTACGAGCAGTACTTC
CDR3 protein: CASSFRGIYEQYF

V gene: TRBV12-5
clone size: few
J gene: TRBJ1-5
D gene: -
CDR3 DNA: TGTGCTAGTGGTACCGAAGAGGACAAATACAATCAGCCCCAGCATTTT
CDR3 protein: CASGTEEDKYNQPQHF

V gene: TRBV29-1
clone size: few
J gene: TRBJ1-2
D gene: -
CDR3 DNA: TGCAGCGTTGCCAGGGAGAGTGGCTACACCTTC
CDR3 protein: CSVARESGYTF

V gene: TRBV7-9
clone size: -
J gene: TRBJ2-2
D gene: TRBD2
CDR3 DNA: TGTGCCAGCAGCTTTCCCGTTGAGGGGACTACCAATCCCACCGGGGAGCTGTTTTTT
CDR3 protein: CASSFPVEGTTNPTGELFF

V gene: TRBV28
clone size: -
J gene: TRBJ2-1
D gene: TRBD2
CDR3 DNA: TGTGCCAGCAGTTGGGTTAGCGGGGGGCCGGATGAGCAGTTCTTC
CDR3 protein: CASSWVSGGPDEQFF

V gene: TRBV7-2
clone size: -
J gene: TRBJ2-1
D gene: -
CDR3 DNA: TGTGCCAGCAGCTTAGTTCGGGACGGGCAGTACAATGAGCAGTTCTTC
CDR3 protein: CASSLVRDGQYNEQFF